This TCR beta chain was identified during a study of regulatory T cells in long-lasting Graves disease (dated by TCRdb to the early 2020s). For the study in its entirety: Persistent Graves' disease was defined as antithyroid drug treatment for over 5 years with persistently positive TSH receptor autoantibodies. Persistent Graves' disease patients were compared with newly diagnosed Graves' disease patients by peripheral blood TCR sequencing and RNA sequencing. The study took place in China and was registered as a clinical trial. A total of about 33 samples underwent TCR sequencing: around 13 from persistent and around 20 from newly diagnosed Graves' disease patients. In the clinical cohort, patients with persistent Graves' disease had used antithyroid drugs for an average of around 10 years. What the research found in general, with its limitations: The small sample size was acknowledged by the authors as a limitation that may reduce accuracy. Only the TCR beta chain was sequenced and analyzed. Lower TCR Shannon entropy and fewer highly expanded clones were observed in persistent Graves' disease patients than in newly diagnosed patients, which suggested clonal expansion. Because the primary lesion, thyroid tissue, could not be accessed, the study looked at peripheral blood alone. Patients with persistent disease shared more public clonotypes (about 3,000) than newly diagnosed patients did (roughly 970). Persistent disease showed preferential use of TRBV28, TRBJ1-2 and TRBJ2-5, whereas newly diagnosed disease favored TRBV20-1 and TRBJ2-1.

The time point label here, explained by the study, means: persistent/refractory GD, antithyroid drugs over 5 years with positive TRAb. RNA was extracted from PBMCs in TRIzol for both TCR sequencing and RNA sequencing. Graves' disease was diagnosed according to American Thyroid Association guidelines. The patients came from an endocrinology department in Xi'an, China. Each patient gave around 9.2 milliliters of peripheral blood, collected in an EDTA anticoagulant tube. Ficoll Paque Plus density gradient separation was used to isolate PBMCs, and no further T cell sorting was done. An Agilent 2100 Bioanalyzer and agarose gel were used to check RNA quality, while a NanoDrop 2000 measured RNA concentration. CDR1 is given as MNHEY and CDR2 as SMNVEV, both from the germline V gene (reference sequence). V lost 5 bases and J lost 9 bases, and the count of bases not matched to a germline gene is 9. The CDR3, from cysteine to phenylalanine, totals 14 residues. Only CDR3 DNA remains: 42 bases, in frame from the first base.

The library was generated by multiplex PCR. Sequencer: Illumina HiSeq 4000. iRepertoire HTBI primers and Arm-PCR amplification of CDR3 regions were used to construct TCR beta libraries. Gel purification was performed on PCR products prior to sequencing. Per the original workflow: Gene usage analysis of CDR3 amino acid clonotypes used the approximately 62 TRBV and 11 to 15 TRBJ segments found across samples. Filtered high-quality paired reads were merged into contigs using COPE and FqMerger. BLAST was used to align contigs to IMGT TRBV, TRBD and TRBJ reference genes, with CDR3 defined following IMGT. Any clonotype with a frequency above 0.1% was classified as a highly expanded clone. Shannon entropy served as the measure of repertoire diversity, while the Gini coefficient captured V-J evenness. Clonotypes shared by more than one individual were considered public. Using fastp at Q25 and MiXCR, TCRdb reprocessed the public reads and kept productive beta chains. Under each unique CDR3 protein, matching rows form one entry showing the most common genes and DNA. The V and J calls and clone size are TCRdb's, not the authors'. The sample has around 460,000 distinct CDR3 sequences on record, under 25% of them singletons. The biggest ten clones account for roughly 14% of the sample.

This clonotype was picked up a small number of times. Its antigen target is currently unknown. Base qualities are not recorded, but no much larger clone differs from it by a single base. The chain employs TRBV27 and TRBJ1-5; 8 of the junction bases match TRBD1. The sequence was collected from a female donor with Graves disease. The source was peripheral blood mononuclear cells (PBMCs), collected when the disease was refractory, from a patient treated with antithyroid drugs. The CDR3 protein sequence reads: CASSIGQGQGPQHF. The DNA sequence is given as TGTGCCAGCAGTATCGGACAGGGTCAGGGGCCCCAGCATTTT.